The rows below give T cell receptor beta chains drawn from one sample of a study of blood T cell repertoires in COVID-19. Some clones are missing from TCRdb's copy, which holds only in-frame ones; the method was immunoSEQ multiplex PCR. This repertoire shows around 63,000 clones, 88% found once; its top ten account for about 3.2%. The sequenced sample consisted of peripheral blood. The receptors were sampled from a man between 45 and 60 years old with active COVID-19. Each CDR3 is given without its conserved first and last residue. A D gene is named only where the DNA matches it firmly.

>TRBV5-6|TRBD2
ASSLLWTGPREDEQF
>TRBV11-3|.
ASSLDFIRGEQF
>TRBV5-8|.
ASSGTGLAKNIQY
>TRBV9|.
ASSLPGEYTIY
>TRBV19|.
ASSSRRELNSPLH
>TRBV11-3|.
ASSQGGARNSPLH
>TRBV5-8|TRBD1
ASSPRGGRTGELF
>TRBV9|.
ASSVGGLQY
>TRBV7-2|TRBD1
ASSFDRGSNQPQH
>TRBV11-2|.
ASSLMAGAESREQF